This T cell receptor (beta chain) is drawn from a study of cytomegalovirus exposure and HLA in healthy donors (dated by TCRdb to between 2016 and 2019). With regard to the full study: An earlier analysis of about 530 of the donors reported 276 Gb of sequence data and 100 million to 120 million unique TCR beta sequences obtained from about 179 million T cells. An early release that covered about 600 HLA-typed donors contained around 300 gigabases of sequencing data and tens of millions of unique TCR sequences. Of the 398 genotyped donors, about 80% fell in the genetic ancestry cluster associated with self-reported Caucasian donors. The study aimed to test whether signatures of past pathogen exposure could be identified by cataloging public T cell receptors. The study used immunosequencing to profile the T cell repertoires of approximately 640 subjects and linked those repertoires to cytomegalovirus serostatus. In addition to the first cohort of several hundred subjects, a separate validation cohort of 120 different subjects was used. The study combined high-throughput TCR immunosequencing, statistical association of individual TCRs with disease status, and machine learning to predict cytomegalovirus infection status. In a later analysis, previously published TCR beta repertoires from 550 to 700 donors were re-analyzed and high-resolution HLA genotyping was added so that TCR occurrence patterns could be studied. Rather than drawing on any new phenotypic data, the later analysis identified candidate immune exposures from TCR beta sequences and the way those sequences occurred across donors. To decide whether each TCR beta V gene segment behaved as functional or pseudogenic, an earlier analysis of over 500 of the donors relied on high-throughput TCR beta sequencing. Donor age, sex, ethnicity and CMV serostatus were collected together with the repertoire data. A later genetic analysis used genome-wide SNP genotypes for 398 of the 666 donors, treating that subset as a discovery cohort. Every repertoire in the discovery cohort had been generated on one and the same sequencing platform. HLA typing included class I and class II loci at four-digit resolution. Typing coverage differed by locus: A, B, C, DRB1 and DQB1 were typed in about 620-630 donors, DQA1 in about 500, DPA1 in 600 to 610, and DPB1 in roughly 450. Because of strong linkage in the cohort, roughly five DR-DQ haplotypes were treated as single units for association and clustering. On average, roughly 240,000 unique TCR beta nucleotide sequences were sequenced per donor among several hundred genotyped donors of the cohort, with roughly 19% of those sequences being non-productive.

The CDR3 measures 14 amino acids from cysteine to phenylalanine. Solely the CDR3 DNA is kept, with 42 bases framed from the first base. Trimming costs V 1 base and J 3 bases, and their ends lie 10 bases apart. The germline V gene (reference sequence) yields SGHNT for CDR1 and YYREEE for CDR2. Receptors were amplified or captured by the immunoSEQ multiplex PCR assay. A mixture of 60 forward primers for TCR Vbeta segments and 13 reverse primers for TCR Jbeta segments was used in the multiplex PCR. The CDR3 region of rearranged TCR beta genes was amplified from genomic DNA by a multiplex PCR assay. On the Illumina HiSeq System, the amplified TCR beta libraries were sequenced as 87-base-pair reads. Under the source paper's analysis protocol: Across the 640 or so repertoires, a later analysis counted tens of millions of unique TCR beta chains, roughly 11 million of which were shared by at least two donors. To remove PCR and sequencing errors, raw reads were error-corrected and collapsed into unique sequences using a nearest-neighbor algorithm that merged closely related sequences. V, D and J gene segments were assigned by aligning CDR3 sequences to IMGT reference sequences. For a sequence to be retained, a match of at least six nucleotides to both a V gene segment and a J gene segment was required. Rearrangements were called productive when the CDR3 lacked stop codons and stayed in frame with V and J; all others were non-productive. CDR3 was defined according to IMGT convention as the region running from the second conserved V-encoded cysteine to the conserved J-encoded phenylalanine. The earlier analysis of about 620 of the donors excluded sequences that lacked an unambiguous match to a single V gene segment. In an earlier analysis of 587 of the donors, a V segment was called functional when productive rearrangements were above 56.7%, and segregating when the standard deviation between donors exceeded 5%. A statistical classification framework was developed to diagnose cytomegalovirus status using the catalog of TCR beta chain sequences. In a later analysis, TCR nucleotide sequences were compared against IMGT/GENE-DB human TR gene sequences so that V and J genes could be assigned. A later analysis assigned CDR3 sequences and most-parsimonious VDJ recombination scenarios with the TCRdist pipeline. In a later analysis, each TCR beta chain was defined by its CDR3 amino acid sequence together with its V-gene family, and reads lacking a unique V-gene family were excluded. In a later analysis, around 600 highly shared, low-generation-probability nucleotide sequences were removed to address suspected cross-contamination and a sequencing artifact. In a later analysis, a clonal expansion index was calculated for each public chain from normalized within-repertoire ranks of inferred template counts. In a later analysis, generation probabilities were computed using a VDJ recombination model fitted to out-of-frame rearrangements, and the results were checked against IGoR. Hypergeometric tests were used in a later analysis to score TCR-TCR, TCR-HLA and TCR-CMV co-occurrence, with a repertoire-size bias correction applied to the TCR pairs. False discovery rates were estimated in a later analysis by permuting HLA or CMV assignments 20 times. In a later analysis, co-occurring TCRs were grouped with DBSCAN, and TCRdist sequence similarity was added when clustering was performed within HLA-allele-positive subsets. For co-occurrence clustering, repertoires with fewer than 30,000 or more than 120,000 public chains were excluded, along with 4 to 6 repertoires with anomalous nucleotide sharing. Held by TCRdb, this immuneACCESS table contains in-frame sequences only and omits some clones. Under half of the omission traces to an unresolved V gene where checked; the cause of the rest is unknown. V, J and clone size reflect that table, while D and trimming were determined from the DNA. The sample contains about 110,000 clones, about 76% of them found a single time. Under 2.5% of the sample comes from the top ten.

With regard to this clone: It has no known antigen specificity. No base qualities exist here, and no much larger clone lies one base off it.

Overall study results and their limits: A later analysis associated 16,951 TCR beta sequences with specific HLA alleles at a false discovery rate of 0.05. A total of 150 or so TCR beta chains were listed by the study as associated with cytomegalovirus. While some public TCRs were present in many individuals, most TCR sequences turned up only very rarely across donors. In a later analysis, HLA-associated TCR beta chains were found to be more clonally expanded and to have lower generation probabilities than equally common non-associated chains. Roughly uniform sequencing depth across donors was assumed in presence/absence analyses, although this assumption may not hold. The classifier was reported to diagnose cytomegalovirus status with high specificity and sensitivity in both the original cohort and the validation cohort. A later analysis found that most CMV-associated TCR beta chains appeared HLA-restricted, with HLA associations seemingly driven largely by CMV exposure. Because HLA typing was unavailable for some donors at each locus, only the typed subset was used in association tests. In a later analysis, the rate of TCR association differed among HLA loci, with DRB1 alleles having the most associated TCRs and HLA-C alleles having the fewest. The authors suggested that the approach could potentially be generalized to other disease states and immunological phenotypes. A further reported finding was that TCR beta sequences accurately predicted the HLA-A and HLA-B alleles for most subjects in the first cohort. Several of the top co-occurrence clusters appeared to be linked to parvovirus B19, influenza, CMV and Epstein-Barr virus, according to a later analysis. An association between a missense DCLRE1C variant and V-gene and J-gene trimming of TCR beta chains was found in a later genetic analysis and replicated in an independent cohort. A few of the identified cytomegalovirus-associated TCR beta chains were confirmed in vitro to be specific for cytomegalovirus antigens. Compared with the 666-donor mean, donors in an Asian-associated ancestry cluster had fewer N-insertions in productive TCRs, according to a later genetic analysis. CMV serostatus was the only immune exposure information available for the cohort. Linkage disequilibrium might explain the correlated functional status among segregating V segments, but an unknown experimental factor could not be excluded. Some IMGT-functional V segments, including TRBV6-2 and TRBV6-3, could not be distinguished by the 87-base-pair reads and were therefore excluded. Assigning TCR associations to individual alleles was difficult when HLA alleles, especially DR and DQ, strongly co-occurred. A group of highly shared sequence variants was considered likely to be a technical artifact of the sequencing pipeline. The cohort was sequenced for TCR beta chains only, and without alpha or paired-chain data the features that could be detected were limited. Because counts were too low, about 17 rarely observed V segments, including chromosome 9 orphons, were excluded from the earlier analysis of roughly 580 of the donors. An earlier analysis of some 560 of the donors showed that most TCR beta V segments appeared in productive rearrangements either about 87% or about 30% of the time, which broadly matched IMGT annotations.

The cohort was made up of about 610 healthy bone marrow donors. All cohort members were sampled while nominally healthy, although unrecorded immune exposures were likely present. The donor was CMV seronegative and belonged to the group of around 400 seronegative cohort members. A peripheral blood sample was collected from each donor, and TCR beta sequencing was performed on peripheral blood mononuclear cells. The Qiagen DNeasy Blood Extraction Kit was used to extract genomic DNA from the blood cell samples. This clonotype originated in a woman aged 25 to 39 in good health and CMV-seronegative. The sample consisted of PBMCs. The chain couples TRBV5-4 to TRBJ2-5; 5 matching bases give a weak D call of TRBD2. In nucleotide form, the sequence is TGTGCCAGCAGCTTGCGGACGGGGAAAGAGACCCAGTACTTC. Its product reads: CASSLRTGKETQYF.